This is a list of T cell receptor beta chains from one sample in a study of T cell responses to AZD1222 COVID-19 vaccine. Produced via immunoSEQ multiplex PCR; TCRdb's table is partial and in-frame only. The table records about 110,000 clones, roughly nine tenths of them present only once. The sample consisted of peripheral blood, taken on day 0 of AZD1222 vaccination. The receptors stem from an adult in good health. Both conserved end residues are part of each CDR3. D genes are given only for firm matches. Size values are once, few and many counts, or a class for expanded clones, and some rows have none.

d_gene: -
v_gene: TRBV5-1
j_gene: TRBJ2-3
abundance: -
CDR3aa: CASSPGGTDTQYF
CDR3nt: TGCGCCAGCAGCCCCGGTGGCACAGATACGCAGTATTTT

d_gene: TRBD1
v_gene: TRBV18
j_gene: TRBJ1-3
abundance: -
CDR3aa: CASSPTRGLGNTIYF
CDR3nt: TGTGCCAGCTCACCCACTAGGGGGCTCGGAAACACCATATATTTT

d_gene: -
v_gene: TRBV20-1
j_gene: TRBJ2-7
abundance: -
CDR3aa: CSATLRDEQYF
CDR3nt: TGCAGTGCTACACTTCGCGATGAGCAGTACTTC

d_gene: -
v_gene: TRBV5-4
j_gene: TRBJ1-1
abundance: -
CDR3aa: CASSLGQSTRNTEAFF
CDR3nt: TGTGCCAGCAGCTTAGGACAGTCAACAAGAAACACTGAAGCTTTCTTT

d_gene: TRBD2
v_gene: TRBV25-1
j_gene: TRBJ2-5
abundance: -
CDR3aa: CASRLAGEETQYF
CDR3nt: TGTGCCAGCAGACTAGCGGGAGAAGAGACCCAGTACTTC

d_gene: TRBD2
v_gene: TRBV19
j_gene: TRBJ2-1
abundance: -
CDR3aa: CASSIIIAGPSYNEQFF
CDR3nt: TGTGCCAGTAGTATTATCATAGCGGGCCCATCCTACAATGAGCAGTTCTTC

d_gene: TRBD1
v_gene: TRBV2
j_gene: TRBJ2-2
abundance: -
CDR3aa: CASRRQGAGELFF
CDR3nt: TGTGCCAGCAGGAGGCAGGGGGCCGGGGAGCTGTTTTTT

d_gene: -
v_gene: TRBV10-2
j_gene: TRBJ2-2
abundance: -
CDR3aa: CASSYPGELFF
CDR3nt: TGCGCCAGCAGCTATCCCGGGGAGCTGTTTTTT

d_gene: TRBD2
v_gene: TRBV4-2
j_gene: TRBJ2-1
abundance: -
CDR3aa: CASSRRSGLAGGPRSWEQFF
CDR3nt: TGTGCCAGCAGCCGCAGATCTGGACTAGCGGGAGGGCCCCGATCGTGGGAGCAGTTCTTC

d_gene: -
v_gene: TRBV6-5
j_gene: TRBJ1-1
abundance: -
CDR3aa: CASSLGHMNTEAFF
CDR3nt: TGTGCCAGCAGTCTTGGACATATGAACACTGAAGCTTTCTTT

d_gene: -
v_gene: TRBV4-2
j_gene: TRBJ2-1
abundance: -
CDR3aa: CASSQDIGPYNEQFF
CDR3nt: TGTGCCAGCAGCCAAGATATAGGACCATACAATGAGCAGTTCTTC

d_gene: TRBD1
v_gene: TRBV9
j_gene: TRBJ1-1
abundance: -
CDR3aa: CASSVSQGAGNTEAFF
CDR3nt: TGTGCCAGCAGCGTATCACAGGGGGCGGGGAACACTGAAGCTTTCTTT

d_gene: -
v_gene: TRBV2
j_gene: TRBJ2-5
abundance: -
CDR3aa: CASSSTRGQGTQYF
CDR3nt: TGTGCCAGCAGTTCTACCAGAGGCCAAGGAACCCAGTACTTC

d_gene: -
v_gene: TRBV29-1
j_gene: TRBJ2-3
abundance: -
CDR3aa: CSVEVGAGTDTQYF
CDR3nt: TGCAGCGTTGAAGTGGGTGCCGGGACAGATACGCAGTATTTT

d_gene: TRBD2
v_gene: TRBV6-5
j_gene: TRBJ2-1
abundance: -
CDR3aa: CASGQGGGYNEQFF
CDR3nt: TGTGCCAGCGGCCAAGGCGGGGGTTACAATGAGCAGTTCTTC

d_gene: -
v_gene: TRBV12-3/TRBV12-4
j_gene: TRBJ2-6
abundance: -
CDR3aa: CASSWGANVLTF
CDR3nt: TGTGCCAGCAGTTGGGGGGCCAACGTCCTGACTTTC

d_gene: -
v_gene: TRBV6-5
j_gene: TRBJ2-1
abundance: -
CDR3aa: CASSYAEGGEQFF
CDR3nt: TGTGCCAGCAGTTACGCCGAGGGGGGTGAGCAGTTCTTC

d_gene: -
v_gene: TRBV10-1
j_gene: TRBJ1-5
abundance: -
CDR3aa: CASSEGQGGQPQHF
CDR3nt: TGCGCCAGCAGTGAAGGGCAGGGTGGGCAGCCCCAGCATTTT

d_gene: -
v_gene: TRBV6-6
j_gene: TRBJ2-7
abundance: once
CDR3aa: CASSYRQPYEQYF
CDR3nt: TGTGCCAGCAGTTACAGACAGCCCTACGAGCAGTACTTC

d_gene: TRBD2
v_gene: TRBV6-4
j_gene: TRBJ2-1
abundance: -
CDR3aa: CASSDGLAGAGEQFF
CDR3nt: TGTGCCAGCAGTGACGGTCTAGCGGGAGCAGGTGAGCAGTTCTTC

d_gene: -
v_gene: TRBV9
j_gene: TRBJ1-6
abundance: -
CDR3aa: CASSGEHNSPLHF
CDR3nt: TGTGCCAGCTCAGGGGAACATAATTCACCCCTCCACTTT

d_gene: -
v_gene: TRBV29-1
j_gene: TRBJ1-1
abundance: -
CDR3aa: CSVGGVNTEAFF
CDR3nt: TGCAGCGTGGGTGGCGTGAACACTGAAGCTTTCTTT

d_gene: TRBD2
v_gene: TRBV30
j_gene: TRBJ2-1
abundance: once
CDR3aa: CAWSPKGGLADNEQFF
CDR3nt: TGTGCCTGGAGTCCTAAGGGGGGACTAGCGGACAATGAGCAGTTCTTC

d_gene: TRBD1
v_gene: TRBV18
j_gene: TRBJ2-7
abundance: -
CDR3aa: CASTQIQGKGYEQYF
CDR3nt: TGTGCCAGCACCCAAATACAGGGGAAGGGCTACGAGCAGTACTTC

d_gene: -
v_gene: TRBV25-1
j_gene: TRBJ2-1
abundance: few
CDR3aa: CASSLPGNYNEQFF
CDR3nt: TGTGCCAGCAGCCTCCCCGGGAACTACAATGAGCAGTTCTTC

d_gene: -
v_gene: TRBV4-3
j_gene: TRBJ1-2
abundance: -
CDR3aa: CASSQDSAGGGNYGYTF
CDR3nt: TGCGCCAGCAGCCAAGATTCGGCGGGCGGGGGAAACTATGGCTACACCTTC

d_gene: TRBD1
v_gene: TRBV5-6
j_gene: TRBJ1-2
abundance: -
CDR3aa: CASSAGQGMGGYTF
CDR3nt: TGTGCCAGCAGCGCCGGACAGGGAATGGGTGGCTACACCTTC

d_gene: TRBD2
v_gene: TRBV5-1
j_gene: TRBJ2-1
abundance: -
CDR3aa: CASSLTGGSYNEQFF
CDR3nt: TGCGCCAGCAGCTTGACGGGAGGCTCCTACAATGAGCAGTTCTTC

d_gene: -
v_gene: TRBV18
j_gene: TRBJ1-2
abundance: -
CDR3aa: CASSPQETVNYGYTF
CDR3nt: TGTGCCAGCTCACCACAGGAGACAGTGAACTATGGCTACACCTTC

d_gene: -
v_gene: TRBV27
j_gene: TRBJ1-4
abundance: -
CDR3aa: CASRRGFTNEKLFF
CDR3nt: TGTGCCAGCCGACGTGGGTTCACTAATGAAAAACTGTTTTTT